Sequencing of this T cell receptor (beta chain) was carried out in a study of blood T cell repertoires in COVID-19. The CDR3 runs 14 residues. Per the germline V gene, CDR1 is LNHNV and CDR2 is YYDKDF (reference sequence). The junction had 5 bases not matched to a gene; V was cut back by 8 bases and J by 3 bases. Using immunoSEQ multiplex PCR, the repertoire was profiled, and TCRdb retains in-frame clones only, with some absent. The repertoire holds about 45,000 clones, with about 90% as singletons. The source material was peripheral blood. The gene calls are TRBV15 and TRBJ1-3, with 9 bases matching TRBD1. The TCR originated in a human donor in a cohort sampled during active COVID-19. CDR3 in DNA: TGTGCCACCGAGGGGGGACAGGGTGGAAACACCATATATTTT. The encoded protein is CATEGGQGGNTIYF.